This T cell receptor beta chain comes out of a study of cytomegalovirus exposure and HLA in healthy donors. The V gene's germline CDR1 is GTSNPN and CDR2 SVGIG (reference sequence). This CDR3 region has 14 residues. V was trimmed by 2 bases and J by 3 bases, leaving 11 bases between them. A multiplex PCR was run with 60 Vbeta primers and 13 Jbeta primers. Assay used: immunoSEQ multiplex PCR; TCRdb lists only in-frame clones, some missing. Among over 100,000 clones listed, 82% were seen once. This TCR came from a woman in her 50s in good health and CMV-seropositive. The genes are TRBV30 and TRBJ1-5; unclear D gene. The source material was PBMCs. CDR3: CAWSMGTNNQPQHF. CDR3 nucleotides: TGTGCCTGGAGTATGGGCACCAACAATCAGCCCCAGCATTTT.